This T cell receptor (beta chain) derives from a study of blood T cell repertoires in COVID-19. Overall study: Some COVID-19 samples were acute and others convalescent; all came from the United States, Italy and Spain. The cDNA or gDNA used as material had been derived from T cells, B-cell-depleted T cells, or PBMCs.

Method: immunoSEQ multiplex PCR; TCRdb's copy keeps in-frame clones and lacks some. The sample holds about 230,000 clones, roughly 86% seen once. Ages ranged from roughly 18 to 100 years, with residence in more than 20 US areas. Clinical history reported by participants formed the basis on which cohorts were assigned. The CDR3 spans 12 residues. In germline, CDR1 is SGHRS, CDR2 YFSETQ. Unmatched junction bases numbered 4, after V lost 3 bases and J lost 8 bases. What was sequenced was PBMCs or T cells enriched from blood (not recorded which). The genes are TRBV5-1 and TRBJ1-1; 7 bases agree with TRBD1. The TCR sequence derives from a woman aged 25 to 39 with acute COVID-19. CDR3 sequence: CASSWMGQEAFF. CDR3 DNA sequence: TGCGCCAGCAGCTGGATGGGACAGGAAGCTTTCTTT.